These 9 T cell receptor beta chains share one sample of origin, sequenced in a study of blood T cell repertoires in COVID-19. Generated by immunoSEQ multiplex PCR, the TCRdb table keeps only in-frame clones and is missing some. The sample records 160,000 or so clones, about 87% being singletons. Sample: peripheral blood. Receptors were obtained from a woman in her 50s with acute or convalescent COVID-19.

CDR3 residues: CASSLFGQGTQYF. The CDR3 bases are TGTGCCAGCAGTTTATTCGGACAGGGGACGCAGTATTTT. The genes are TRBV27 and TRBJ2-3; 9 nucleotides match TRBD1. The J segment lost 9 bases and the V segment lost 1 base, leaving 2 bases of the junction unmatched. This CDR3 is built from 13 residues. CDR1 and CDR2 (germline): MNHEY, SMNVEV (reference sequence).

This chain joins TRBV10-2 and TRBJ2-1; D remains unclear. The CDR3 is made up of 12 amino acids. Germline CDR1 WSHSY, CDR2 SAAADI. Trimming removed 2 bases at V and 6 bases at J, with 5 bases between. In DNA form, the CDR3 reads TGCGCCAGCAGTGAGACCGGCAATGAGCAGTTCTTC. The encoded protein is CASSETGNEQFF.

CDR3 coding DNA: TGTGCCAGCCAAGGGCGGGGGGCAGCCTATGGCTACACCTTC. This gives the protein CASQGRGAAYGYTF. V usage is TRBV5-6 and J usage is TRBJ1-2, with a tentative D call TRBD1 (6 bases). Germline V gives CDR1 SGHDT, CDR2 YYEEEE. Trimming left V 7 bases short and J 4 bases short, with 17 bases between. There are 14 residues in the CDR3.

The chain employs TRBV10-3 and TRBJ2-2, with 7 bases fitting TRBD1. This CDR3 has 16 amino acids. The germline V gene has CDR1 ENHRY and CDR2 SYGVKD. After removal of 7 bases from V and 4 bases from J, the junction contained 12 bases not matched to a gene. The CDR3 spells CAIKRQGVLSTGELFF. For the CDR3, the DNA is TGTGCCATCAAGAGACAGGGTGTTTTGAGCACCGGGGAGCTGTTTTTT.

V and J are TRBV5-1 and TRBJ2-1; 9 bases agree with TRBD2. V trimming: 3 bases; J trimming: 7 bases; junction bases outside the gene matches: 14. The CDR3 length is 17 residues. CDR1 is SGHRS, CDR2 YFSETQ, per germline. The DNA of the CDR3 is TGCGCCAGCAGCTCGGTGCCTCCGGCGGGGGGGAATAATGAGCAGTTCTTC. Encoded protein: CASSSVPPAGGNNEQFF.

This chain links TRBV9 with TRBJ2-2, with 7 bases matching TRBD1. V shed 0 bases and J 6 bases; nucleotides not matched to a gene: 5. This CDR3 comprises 15 residues. Per germline, CDR1 SGDLS and CDR2 YYNGEE. Here the CDR3 reads CASSVEQGYPGELFF. DNA of the CDR3: TGTGCCAGCAGCGTAGAACAGGGGTATCCCGGGGAGCTGTTTTTT.

The chain carries TRBV11-2 and TRBJ2-7; possible D gene TRBD2, 6 bases. Germline-derived CDR1 and CDR2 are SGHAT and FQNNGV. Trimming stripped 4 bases from V and 2 bases from J, with 15 bases between. The length of the CDR3 is 15 residues. CDR3 bases: TGTGCCAGCAGCTCTGGGCCGGGAGAGGCCTACGAGCAGTACTTC. Translation gives CASSSGPGEAYEQYF.

The V and J genes are TRBV27 and TRBJ1-6; the match to TRBD1 covers 12 bases. Germline values: CDR1 MNHEY, CDR2 SMNVEV (reference sequence). The CDR3 has 15 amino acids. The J segment lost 10 bases and the V segment lost 4 bases, leaving 5 bases of the junction unmatched. In nucleotides, the CDR3 is TGTGCCAGCAGTTCACGGGACAGGGGGCAATCACCCCTCCACTTT. This encodes CASSSRDRGQSPLHF.

The chain's CDR3 is CASSPPTGSSYEQYF. In nucleotides, the CDR3 is TGTGCCAGCAGCCCGCCGACAGGAAGCTCCTACGAGCAGTACTTC. This chain links TRBV7-9 with TRBJ2-7; TRBD1 might be the D (6 bases). This CDR3 is 15 amino acids long. Germline loops: CDR1 SEHNR, CDR2 FQNEAQ (reference sequence). V gave up 5 bases and J gave up 0 bases, with 14 bases separating them.